A selection of T cell receptor beta chains follows, all from one sample in a study of T cell responses to AZD1222 COVID-19 vaccine. TCRdb keeps only in-frame clones here, not all; method: immunoSEQ multiplex PCR. Of more than 50,000 clones listed, more than 65% were seen once; the top ten hold roughly 20%. Sequencing used peripheral blood, obtained on day 0 of AZD1222 vaccination. These TCRs come from an adult in good health. The CDR3 runs from the conserved cysteine through the conserved F or W. D genes are given only for firm matches. Size tells how often a clone was seen (once, few, many) or the class of an expanded clone, and some rows leave it out.

-	TRBV7-2	once	TRBJ2-1	CASSPGRLSYNEQFF	TGTGCCAGCAGCCCTGGCAGACTCTCCTACAATGAGCAGTTCTTC
-	TRBV6-1	-	TRBJ1-5	CASSDEGPQPQHF	TGTGCCAGCAGTGATGAGGGACCTCAACCCCAGCATTTT
-	TRBV7-2	-	TRBJ1-1	CASSFSGPTEAFF	TGTGCCAGCAGCTTTTCCGGGCCGACTGAAGCTTTCTTT
-	TRBV14	once	TRBJ2-5	CASSQDRQTQYF	TGTGCCAGCAGCCAAGATAGACAGACCCAGTACTTC
-	TRBV9	-	TRBJ2-7	CASSVGYRVGEQYF	TGTGCCAGCAGCGTAGGCTACAGGGTAGGCGAGCAGTACTTC
-	TRBV4-1	-	TRBJ1-1	CASSHRQSQNTEAFF	TGCGCCAGCAGCCATAGACAAAGCCAGAACACTGAAGCTTTCTTT
TRBD1	TRBV7-2	-	TRBJ2-5	CASSSRTGQETQYF	TGTGCCAGCAGCTCGAGGACAGGACAAGAGACCCAGTACTTC
TRBD1	TRBV7-2	-	TRBJ1-3	CASSLMDRASGNTIYF	TGTGCCAGCAGCTTAATGGACAGGGCGAGTGGAAACACCATATATTTT
-	TRBV5-1	-	TRBJ2-3	CASSLVPSTDTQYF	TGCGCCAGCAGTCTAGTCCCTAGCACAGATACGCAGTATTTT
-	TRBV6-5	-	TRBJ2-3	CASSTHARDTQYF	TGTGCCAGCAGTACGCACGCGAGGGATACGCAGTATTTT
-	TRBV12-5	-	TRBJ1-2	CASGIREGYTF	TGTGCTAGTGGCATAAGGGAGGGCTACACCTTC
TRBD2	TRBV29-1	-	TRBJ2-7	CSAAGSGSGFGNYEQYF	TGCAGCGCGGCCGGTAGCGGGAGCGGGTTCGGGAACTACGAGCAGTACTTC
-	TRBV29-1	-	TRBJ1-3	CSVDVRGHGNTIYF	TGCAGCGTTGATGTACGGGGGCACGGAAACACCATATATTTT
-	TRBV5-4	-	TRBJ2-2	CASSFYGWGRDTGELFF	TGTGCCAGCTCATTTTACGGGTGGGGGCGCGACACCGGGGAGCTGTTTTTT
-	TRBV10-3	-	TRBJ2-7	CAISDASGRSSYEQYF	TGTGCCATCAGTGACGCTTCAGGGAGAAGCTCCTACGAGCAGTACTTC
-	TRBV4-1	-	TRBJ1-2	CASSQVLGGRKDGYTF	TGCGCCAGCAGCCAAGTCTTAGGGGGGCGGAAGGATGGCTACACCTTC
-	TRBV6-5	-	TRBJ1-2	CASRQAGGYTF	TGTGCCAGCAGACAGGCAGGGGGCTACACCTTC
-	TRBV7-9	once	TRBJ2-7	CASSQDYYEQYF	TGTGCCAGCAGCCAGGACTACTACGAGCAGTACTTC
TRBD2	TRBV27	-	TRBJ2-5	CASSLFGGGQETQYF	TGTGCCAGCAGTTTATTCGGGGGGGGCCAAGAGACCCAGTACTTC
TRBD2	TRBV7-7	-	TRBJ2-5	CASSPRAGVLETQYF	TGTGCCAGCAGCCCTCGTGCGGGAGTTTTAGAGACCCAGTACTTC
TRBD1	TRBV24-1	-	TRBJ2-3	CATSDPTGGPDTQYF	TGTGCCACCAGTGACCCGACAGGGGGCCCGGATACGCAGTATTTT
TRBD1	TRBV18	-	TRBJ2-3	CASSMNEGQGPDTQYF	TGTGCCAGCTCCATGAACGAAGGACAGGGGCCAGATACGCAGTATTTT
-	TRBV11-3	-	TRBJ1-2	CASSTRPGTLNYGYTF	TGTGCCAGCAGCACTCGCCCCGGGACACTTAACTATGGCTACACCTTC
-	TRBV28	-	TRBJ1-2	CASSLDSYGYTF	TGTGCCAGCAGTTTGGACAGCTATGGCTACACCTTC
TRBD1	TRBV6-1	once	TRBJ1-5	CASSDEDRVRNQPQHF	TGTGCCAGCAGTGACGAGGACAGGGTTAGAAATCAGCCCCAGCATTTT
-	TRBV7-9	-	TRBJ1-1	CASSFDMNTEAFF	TGTGCCAGCAGCTTTGATATGAACACTGAAGCTTTCTTT
TRBD1	TRBV6-2/TRBV6-3	-	TRBJ1-2	CASSSRDSGFNYGYTF	TGTGCCAGCAGTTCCAGGGACAGCGGATTTAACTATGGCTACACCTTC
-	TRBV28	once	TRBJ1-5	CASSYGNQPQHF	TGTGCCAGCAGTTACGGCAATCAGCCCCAGCATTTT
-	TRBV9	once	TRBJ1-2	CASSVDLVQTGYTF	TGTGCCAGCAGCGTTGATCTGGTACAGACTGGCTACACCTTC
TRBD1	TRBV2	-	TRBJ1-1	CASSPRTGKDTEAFF	TGTGCCAGCAGTCCACGGACAGGGAAGGACACTGAAGCTTTCTTT
-	TRBV7-9	once	TRBJ1-2	CASSLAGPGYTF	TGTGCCAGCAGCTTAGCAGGTCCTGGCTACACCTTC